This T cell receptor (beta chain) came from a study of blood T cell repertoires in COVID-19. About the research overall: There were acute and convalescent COVID-19 samples, and they came from the United States, Italy and Spain. PBMCs, B-cell-depleted T cells, or T cells provided the cDNA or gDNA that made up the material.

Study processing details: Amplification from reference gene primers served as the basis for estimated nucleated cell counts. Assay used: immunoSEQ multiplex PCR; TCRdb lists only in-frame clones, some missing. That table furnishes V, J and clone size, whereas the DNA furnished D and trimming. The sample records around 100,000 clones, more than 75% being singletons. Germline trimming cut 5 bases from V and 5 bases from J; bases unmatched to any gene: 7. This CDR3 has 14 amino acids. Germline V lookup: CDR1 WNHNN, CDR2 SYGVQD (reference sequence). This chain connects TRBV10-1 to TRBJ2-3; TRBD1 matches 7 bases. This TCR was sampled from an elderly woman with acute or convalescent COVID-19. The sequenced sample was peripheral blood. The CDR3 region is CASSTYRGEDTQYF. For the CDR3, the DNA is TGCGCCAGCAGTACTTACAGGGGAGAAGATACGCAGTATTTT.